This T cell receptor beta chain was identified in a study of T cell changes during pregnancy in multiple sclerosis (dated by TCRdb to about 2019). Broadly, across the study: Changes in the T cell repertoire over the course of pregnancy were examined in this study in women with multiple sclerosis.

Inclusive of the bounding cysteine and phenylalanine, the CDR3 is 13 residues long. Solely the CDR3 DNA is kept, with 39 bases framed from the first base. Deletion took 3 bases off V and 5 bases off J, with a span of 11 bases between the germline ends. CDR1 and CDR2 are drawn from the germline V gene: SGHAT, FQNNGV. Worth noting for this clone: There is no known antigen for this receptor. No qualities accompany the bases; no much larger clone lies one base away.

The library was made by the immunoSEQ multiplex PCR assay. TCRdb obtained this table from immuneACCESS and retained in-frame rearrangements with V and J assigned. These tables miss some clones; where compared with another copy, unresolved V genes account for less than half of the shortfall, and the remainder is unexplained. In all, the sample holds 70,000 to 100,000 clones, and over 80% of those were seen once. The top ten constitute 3.5% to 4.5% of the sample. The clonotype was recovered from a female donor with multiple sclerosis, enrolled in a pregnancy study. The sample consisted of peripheral blood, taken in the first trimester of pregnancy. Here the chain combines TRBV11-2 and TRBJ2-7; no D gene can be assigned with confidence. The CDR3: CASSFGVYHEQYF. The nucleotide sequence is given as TGTGCCAGCAGCTTTGGAGTCTACCACGAGCAGTACTTC.